Each of the 27 T cell receptor beta chains below was sequenced from the same sample in a study of PD-1 blockade in classical Hodgkin lymphoma. Clones were read by immunoSEQ multiplex PCR, and TCRdb kept only the in-frame ones, dropping some. The sample holds 2,000 to 3,000 clones, around 70% seen once. As for time point: cycle 4 day 1 (C4D1), after 5 to 7 weeks of nivolumab. Relapse was seen in all patients after autologous stem cell transplantation, and brentuximab vedotin exposure was variable. Researchers pulled CD8+ T cells out of thawed PBMCs using magnetic negative selection. Sequencing used CD8+ T cells from blood, obtained before the fourth cycle of nivolumab. The receptors shown here come from a human donor with classical Hodgkin lymphoma.

V usage is TRBV19 and J usage is TRBJ2-7; D possibly corresponds to TRBD2 (6 bases). Trimming pared 6 bases from V and 4 bases from J, leaving 7 bases between. CDR1 is LNHDA and CDR2 is SQIVND in the germline V gene (reference sequence). The CDR3 spans 11 residues. Here the CDR3 DNA reads TGTGCCAGTAGCGCGGGATACGAGCAGTACTTC. Protein: CASSAGYEQYF.

The rearrangement links TRBV18 to TRBJ2-7, with 10 bases lining up with TRBD1. Losses at the gene ends were 1 base for V and 3 bases for J; bases not matched to a gene: 6. CDR1 is KGHSH, CDR2 LQKENI, per germline. The CDR3 has 16 residues. DNA for the CDR3: TGTGCCAGCTCACCACGCGGACAGGGGGATCTCTACGAGCAGTACTTC. Translation: CASSPRGQGDLYEQYF.

This clone has just a few counts. V and J are TRBV28 and TRBJ1-4, with D hard to call. This CDR3 spans 14 amino acids. The V gene lost 3 bases and the J gene lost 6 bases, with 11 bases spanning the gap. CDR1 is MDHEN, CDR2 SYDVKM, per germline. CDR3 sequence: CASSFAAIDEKLFF. The DNA of the CDR3 is TGTGCCAGCAGTTTCGCCGCTATAGATGAAAAACTGTTTTTT.

This rearrangement joins TRBV5-5 to TRBJ2-7, with 15 bases matching TRBD2. With V trimmed by 4 bases and J by 0 bases, 5 bases remained unmatched. This CDR3 has 17 amino acids. Germline V gene sequence: CDR1 SGHKS, CDR2 YYEKEE (reference sequence). The CDR3, as DNA: TGTGCCAGCAGCGGGACTAGCGGGGGGCTGAGCTCCTACGAGCAGTACTTC. It translates to CASSGTSGGLSSYEQYF.

The gene calls are TRBV9 and TRBJ1-1; D gene uncertain. Germline CDR1 reads SGDLS; CDR2 reads YYNGEE. The ends were cut back, 3 bases at V and 5 bases at J, with 11 bases in the middle. The CDR3 has 13 amino acids. As DNA, the CDR3 is TGTGCCAGCAGCGCCCAAGGGTTAACTGAAGCTTTCTTT. Amino acids: CASSAQGLTEAFF. Together with reference TRBV9 and TRBJ1-1, the CDR3 gives the full variable domain: DSGVTQTPKHLITATGQRVTLRCSPRSGDLSVYWYQQSLDQGLQFLIQYYNGEERAKGNILERFSAQQFPDLHSELNLSSLELGDSALYFCASSAQGLTEAFFGQGTRLTVV.

The V call is TRBV4-3, the J call TRBJ2-1, with a possible D match to TRBD2 (7 bases). The CDR3 extends over 17 amino acids. Germline V gives CDR1 LGHNA, CDR2 YSLEER. Trimming cost V 1 base and J 8 bases, with 21 bases left between them. The CDR3 nucleotides are TGCGCCAGCAGCCAAGGGAACTGGAGGGGGGAGGGCGATGAGCAGTTCTTC. This codes for CASSQGNWRGEGDEQFF.

The CDR3 DNA reads as TGTGCCAGCAGTGACAGGACTAGCGGGGGGCCCAGCAGTGATGAGCAGTTCTTC. It specifies CASSDRTSGGPSSDEQFF. The chain recombines TRBV2 with TRBJ2-1, with 14 bases aligning to TRBD2. Per the germline V gene, CDR1 is SNHLY and CDR2 is FYNNEI. With 3 bases clipped from V and 8 bases from J, the junction kept 12 bases outside the gene matches. The CDR3 is made up of 18 amino acids.

The V and J genes are TRBV29-1 and TRBJ1-2; TRBD1 aligns across 7 bases. V shed 0 bases, J shed 1 base, and the junction held 5 bases outside the gene matches. The CDR3 length is 15 residues. The germline V gene encodes CDR1 SQVTM and CDR2 ANQGSEA. DNA of the CDR3: TGCAGCGTTGAAGATCTACAGGGGATTAACTATGGCTACACCTTC. Its translation is CSVEDLQGINYGYTF.

The chain is built from TRBV7-3 and TRBJ1-6; D unresolved. Germline V gene sequence: CDR1 SGHTA, CDR2 FQGTGA. The V and J ends lost 5 bases and 6 bases respectively, with 14 bases between them. CDR3 length: 15 residues. The CDR3 nucleotides read TGTGCCAGCAGCCTGACCGGGCTCGCTAATTCACCCCTCCACTTT. Its protein product is CASSLTGLANSPLHF.

The sample holds one count of this clone. V is TRBV7-9 and J is TRBJ2-7, with 7 bases identical to TRBD1. The CDR3 has 16 residues. The germline CDR1 and CDR2 sequences are SEHNR and FQNEAQ (reference sequence). Trimming at V came to 3 bases and at J to 1 base, leaving 9 bases not matched to a gene. This CDR3 is CASSLAGTALSYEQYF. In DNA form, the CDR3 reads TGTGCCAGCAGCTTGGCCGGGACAGCCCTTTCCTACGAGCAGTACTTC.

The rearrangement joins TRBV4-3 to TRBJ2-3; a possible D gene is TRBD2 (6 bases). V lost 3 bases, J lost 0 bases, and 13 bases lay in between. The CDR3 has 16 amino acids. Germline CDR1 is LGHNA and CDR2 is YSLEER. Written as DNA, the CDR3 is TGCGCCAGCAGCCAGGAGGGCATTACTAGCACAGATACGCAGTATTTT. It yields the protein CASSQEGITSTDTQYF.

The rearrangement links TRBV6-5 to TRBJ1-5, with D uncertain. The germline gives CDR1 MNHEY, CDR2 SVGAGI. The V end lost 5 bases, the J end lost 0 bases, and 8 bases lay between the germline ends. This CDR3 region has 14 residues. The CDR3 reads CASSNSNSNQPQHF. The CDR3 DNA is TGTGCCAGCAGTAACAGTAATAGCAATCAGCCCCAGCATTTT.

The chain has TRBV5-6 and TRBJ1-1; a weak D match, TRBD1 (5 bases). The CDR3 is made up of 13 amino acids. Germline CDR1 SGHDT, CDR2 YYEEEE. The germline V and J ends were trimmed by 0 bases and 4 bases, with 7 bases remaining between them. This CDR3 reads CASSLEGTTEAFF. The CDR3 DNA reads as TGTGCCAGCAGCTTGGAGGGGACCACTGAAGCTTTCTTT.

The V gene is TRBV4-3, the J gene TRBJ2-7; TRBD1 matches 7 bases. The CDR3 runs to 14 residues. J was trimmed by 4 bases and V by 5 bases; bases with no gene match: 8. Germline V lookup: CDR1 LGHNA, CDR2 YSLEER. The CDR3 region is CASSVNRGRYEQYF. The CDR3 nucleotides are TGCGCCAGCAGCGTAAACAGGGGACGGTACGAGCAGTACTTC.

This chain links TRBV7-9 with TRBJ1-1; 7 nucleotides align to TRBD1. The CDR3 totals 15 residues. In germline, CDR1 is SEHNR, CDR2 FQNEAQ (reference sequence). V gave up 4 bases and J gave up 5 bases; unmatched junction bases: 10. As DNA, the CDR3 is TGTGCCAGCAGCTCTTACGCAGGGGGGACTACTGAAGCTTTCTTT. Its translation: CASSSYAGGTTEAFF.

J is TRBJ2-3 and V is TRBV9; maybe TRBD1 (5 bases). The CDR3 loop spans 15 amino acids. The ends were cut back, 4 bases at V and 4 bases at J, with 16 bases in the middle. Germline V gene sequence: CDR1 SGDLS, CDR2 YYNGEE. The CDR3 loop is CASSPRETSADTQYF. CDR3 bases: TGTGCCAGCAGCCCCAGGGAAACCTCCGCAGATACGCAGTATTTT.

This chain links TRBV2 with TRBJ2-3; 8 nucleotides line up with TRBD2. V lost 6 bases to trimming and J lost 2 bases; unmatched junction nucleotides: 7. The CDR3 runs 15 residues. Germline CDR1 and CDR2: SNHLY and FYNNEI. The CDR3 nucleotides are TGTGCCAGCAGCAGAACGGGGGGGCACACAGATACGCAGTATTTT. Translating it yields CASSRTGGHTDTQYF.

In this sample, this clone turned up a few times. The chain is built from TRBV5-1 and TRBJ1-1, with TRBD1 matching over 8 bases. J gave up 11 bases and V 6 bases, and 12 bases lay outside the gene matches. The CDR3 is 13 residues long. Germline V CDR1 and CDR2: SGHRS, YFSETQ. CDR3 sequence (DNA): TGCGCCAGCAAAGGACAGGGCTCAGGTCGGGCTTTCTTT. It is translated as CASKGQGSGRAFF. Supplemented by reference TRBV5-1 and TRBJ1-1, the full variable domain reads KAGVTQTPRYLIKTRGQQVTLSCSPISGHRSVSWYQQTPGQGLQFLFEYFSETQRNKGNFPGRFSGRQFSNSRSEMNVSTLELGDSALYLCASKGQGSGRAFFGQGTRLTVV.

The genes are TRBV4-1 and TRBJ1-5; D remains unclear. V was cut by 0 bases and J by 2 bases, with 11 bases left in between. CDR3 length: 16 amino acids. Germline loops: CDR1 MGHRA, CDR2 YSYEKL. The CDR3 loop reads CASSQETQLGNQPQHF. The CDR3 bases are TGCGCCAGCAGCCAAGAAACCCAATTGGGCAATCAGCCCCAGCATTTT.

The gene calls are TRBV9 and TRBJ2-7; D is possibly TRBD1 or TRBD2 (5 bases each). This CDR3 region has 15 residues. From germline, CDR1 is SGDLS and CDR2 YYNGEE. V lost 4 bases and J lost 1, with 15 bases in between. DNA of the CDR3: TGTGCCAGCAGCCCCCGGGGCAGGTGGTCCTACGAGCAGTACTTC. This sequence encodes CASSPRGRWSYEQYF.

This clone has just one count. The gene calls are TRBV7-9 and TRBJ2-5; D not certain. Per germline, CDR1 SEHNR and CDR2 FQNEAQ (reference sequence). The germline V and J ends were trimmed by 5 bases and 4 bases, with 8 bases remaining between them. CDR3 length: 12 amino acids. The CDR3 coding sequence is TGTGCCAGCAGCCTCGGGTTAGAGACCCAGTACTTC. It codes for CASSLGLETQYF.

The chain links TRBV4-2 to TRBJ1-1; TRBD1 is a possible D gene (6 bases). CDR1 and CDR2 from the germline V gene are LGHNA and YNFKEQ. The CDR3 contains 15 residues. V was pared by 1 base and J by 0 bases, with 9 bases between. The CDR3 region has the DNA TGTGCCAGCAGCCAAGTCGCAGGGGTGAACACTGAAGCTTTCTTT. Protein sequence: CASSQVAGVNTEAFF.

This clone was seen a few times. The rearrangement links TRBV25-1 to TRBJ1-5, with D possibly being TRBD1 (6 bases). Trimming shortened V by 5 bases and J by 4 bases, and 9 bases separated the two germline ends. The CDR3 contains 13 residues. The germline gives CDR1 MGHDK, CDR2 SYGVNS. The CDR3 here is CASSRGNNQPQHF. CDR3 coding DNA: TGTGCCAGCAGTAGGGGGAATAATCAGCCCCAGCATTTT.

The rearrangement uses TRBV4-3 and TRBJ1-1; possible D gene TRBD1, 5 bases. Germline values: CDR1 LGHNA, CDR2 YSLEER. The CDR3 is made up of 14 amino acids. The germline V and J ends were trimmed by 4 bases and 5 bases, with 14 bases remaining between them. The CDR3 sequence: CASSPDRGNTEAFF. The CDR3 DNA is TGCGCCAGCAGCCCCGATCGGGGGAATACTGAAGCTTTCTTT.

The chain recombines TRBV15 with TRBJ1-5; tentatively, D is TRBD1 (5 bases). Trimming shortened V by 6 bases and J by 1 base, and 19 bases separated the two germline ends. The CDR3 spans 17 residues. Germline CDR1 is LNHNV and CDR2 is YYDKDF (reference sequence). This CDR3 reads CATRGGPMSGSNQPQHF. The CDR3 region has the DNA TGTGCCACCAGGGGGGGTCCGATGTCGGGCAGCAATCAGCCCCAGCATTTT.

This clone has a single count. The chain uses TRBV14 and TRBJ1-2; 8 bases agree with TRBD1. J lost 4 bases, V lost 3 bases, and 7 bases had no gene match. The germline gives CDR1 SGHDN, CDR2 FVKESK. The CDR3 is made up of 15 amino acids. The CDR3 loop reads CASSQVTGVLYGYTF. The CDR3, as DNA: TGTGCCAGCAGCCAGGTGACAGGGGTGCTCTATGGCTACACCTTC.

V and J are TRBV4-1 and TRBJ2-5, with TRBD2 matching 7 bases. The length of the CDR3 is 16 residues. Germline CDR1 is MGHRA and CDR2 is YSYEKL. V trimming: 1 base; J trimming: 0 bases; junction bases outside the gene matches: 5. CDR3 bases: TGCGCCAGCAGCCAAGGGGGGGGAACAGACCAAGAGACCCAGTACTTC. Encoded protein: CASSQGGGTDQETQYF.